Below are 20 T cell receptor beta chains sequenced from a single sample in a study of response to subunit inactivated influenza vaccine. TCRdb reprocessed the RT-PCR reads with MiXCR, giving one entry per CDR3 protein. The sample has about 520,000 distinct CDR3 sequences, around 7.9% seen once. The sequences come from PBMCs from blood, collected approximately 25 months after vaccination. The receptors stem from a man between 50 and 70 years old who received an inactivated influenza vaccine.

This clonotype was recorded many times. V gene TRBV6-1 combines with J gene TRBJ2-7; D remains unclear. With 5 bases removed from V and 7 bases from J, the gap between germline ends came to 6 bases. The CDR3 loop spans 10 amino acids. Germline V gene data show CDR1 as MNHNS and CDR2 as SASEGT. CDR3 nucleotide sequence: TGTGCCAGCAGTTTTGGGGAGCAGTACTTC. Amino acids: CASSFGEQYF.

The sample holds a few counts of this clonotype. The chain recombines TRBV9 with TRBJ2-5; possible D gene TRBD1, 6 bases. This CDR3 has 14 residues. The V end was cut by 4 bases, the J end by 2 bases, with 12 bases between. Germline CDR1 and CDR2: SGDLS and YYNGEE. The CDR3 sequence is CASSIGTWQETQYF. CDR3 in DNA: TGTGCCAGCAGCATCGGGACATGGCAAGAGACCCAGTACTTC.

The DNA for the CDR3 is TGTGCCAGCAGCCAAGGAAGGGGGGAGGGGGATCAGCCCCAGCATTTT. Amino acid sequence: CASSQGRGEGDQPQHF. The genes are TRBV4-2 and TRBJ1-5; tentative D call: TRBD1 (6 bases). This CDR3 region has 16 residues. The V gene lost 1 base and the J gene lost 5 bases, with 15 bases spanning the gap. Germline CDR1 and CDR2: LGHNA and YNFKEQ.

This clonotype has a count of ten or more. The J gene is TRBJ1-1, the V gene TRBV29-1; perhaps TRBD1 as D (6 bases). The CDR3 is 13 amino acids. Trimming pared 4 bases from V and 5 bases from J, leaving 14 bases between. Germline V gene lookup returns CDR1 SQVTM and CDR2 ANQGSEA. CDR3 loop: CSVASGVWTEAFF. CDR3 DNA sequence: TGCAGCGTTGCCTCAGGGGTTTGGACTGAAGCTTTCTTT.

This clonotype was counted between two and nine times. The chain has TRBV20-1 and TRBJ2-3, with D possibly matching TRBD2 (7 bases). Trimming took 4 bases from V and 4 from J, leaving 18 bases between them. Germline assignment: CDR1 DFQATT and CDR2 SNEGSKA (reference sequence). The CDR3 runs to 15 residues. CDR3 nucleotide sequence: TGCAGTGCTATTGGGGGGGGGCTGATAGCAGATACGCAGTATTTT. The encoded protein is CSAIGGGLIADTQYF.

The V call is TRBV28, the J call TRBJ2-3; TRBD2 matches 7 bases. The V and J ends lost 8 bases and 2 bases, in that order; junction bases with no gene match: 19. Per germline, CDR1 MDHEN and CDR2 SYDVKM. This CDR3 contains 18 residues. CDR3 sequence: CASETGRLAGPLTDTQYF. CDR3 DNA: TGTGCCAGCGAGACGGGGAGATTAGCGGGTCCCCTCACAGATACGCAGTATTTT.

At least ten counts were recorded for this clonotype. This chain links TRBV6-5 with TRBJ2-7; 7 bases fit TRBD1. Per the germline V gene, CDR1 is MNHEY and CDR2 is SVGAGI. The J segment lost 1 base and the V segment lost 2 bases, leaving 2 bases of the junction unmatched. The length of the CDR3 is 14 residues. The CDR3 loop reads CASSYETGSYEQYF. For the CDR3, the DNA is TGTGCCAGCAGTTACGAGACAGGGTCCTACGAGCAGTACTTC.

The V gene is TRBV3-1, the J gene TRBJ2-5, with D possibly TRBD2 on 6 matching bases. With 2 bases removed from V and 1 base from J, the gap between germline ends came to 14 bases. The CDR3 is 16 residues long. The V gene's germline CDR1 is LGHDT and CDR2 YNNKEL (reference sequence). CDR3 amino acids: CASSQSFGGTQETQYF. The CDR3 nucleotides are TGTGCCAGCAGCCAAAGTTTCGGAGGGACCCAAGAGACCCAGTACTTC.

This rearrangement joins TRBV20-1 to TRBJ2-1, with 9 bases lining up with TRBD1. The CDR3 consists of 18 residues. V was clipped by 4 bases and J by 9 bases; unmatched bases: 22. Germline-derived CDR1 and CDR2 are DFQATT and SNEGSKA (reference sequence). The DNA for the CDR3 is TGCAGTGCTACAACCGGGGACAGGGAATTCTTTGGGGGAGGTGAGCAGTTCTTC. Translation gives CSATTGDREFFGGGEQFF.

At least ten counts were recorded for this clonotype. This rearrangement joins TRBV3-1 to TRBJ2-1; D not resolved. V was shortened by 0 bases and J by 4 bases, with 7 bases between the two germline ends. The CDR3 contains 14 residues. Germline assignment: CDR1 LGHDT and CDR2 YNNKEL (reference sequence). This chain's CDR3 is CASSQDGQYNEQFF. CDR3 nucleotide sequence: TGTGCCAGCAGCCAAGATGGCCAGTACAATGAGCAGTTCTTC.

This clonotype appeared a few times. The V and J genes are TRBV5-6 and TRBJ2-7; 7 positions match TRBD1. The CDR3 loop spans 15 amino acids. The germline CDR1 and CDR2 sequences are SGHDT and YYEEEE. The trim removed 0 bases at V and 4 bases at J, leaving 7 bases unmatched. The CDR3, as DNA: TGTGCCAGCAGCTTGGTTGAAAACAGGGGTTACGAGCAGTACTTC. It yields the protein CASSLVENRGYEQYF.

The table lists this clonotype with many counts. V is TRBV29-1 and J is TRBJ1-2, with a weak D call TRBD1 (6 bases). The CDR3 loop spans 13 amino acids. Between the trimmed V and J ends, which lost 4 bases and 4 bases, there was a span of 13 bases. CDR1 SQVTM and CDR2 ANQGSEA come from the germline V gene. For the CDR3, the DNA is TGCAGCGTTGGACTAGGGGGGGCCTATGGCTACACCTTC. This translates into CSVGLGGAYGYTF.

In its sample, this clonotype was seen a few times. CDR3 sequence reads: CSAPGQGWKTEAFF. The CDR3 DNA reads TGCAGTGCTCCGGGACAGGGATGGAAAACTGAAGCTTTCTTT. This chain connects TRBV20-1 to TRBJ1-1, with 9 bases identical to TRBD1. Germline CDR1 and CDR2: DFQATT and SNEGSKA (reference sequence). The CDR3 consists of 14 residues. Trimming removed 5 bases from V and 5 bases from J; junction bases left unmatched: 9.

This clonotype has more than one count but fewer than ten. The rearrangement uses TRBV10-3 and TRBJ2-7; D remains ambiguous. The V gene lost 6 bases and the J gene lost 1 base, with 19 bases spanning the gap. The CDR3 runs to 16 residues. Germline V gene lookup returns CDR1 ENHRY and CDR2 SYGVKD. This CDR3 reads CAISLGISSRSYEQYF. The CDR3 DNA reads TGTGCCATCAGCCTAGGGATATCCTCCAGGTCCTACGAGCAGTACTTC.

The chain recombines TRBV25-1 with TRBJ2-2; D is possibly TRBD1 or TRBD2 (5 bases each). Germline V gives CDR1 MGHDK, CDR2 SYGVNS. V gave up 4 bases and J gave up 2 bases, with 14 bases separating them. The CDR3 length is 16 residues. The CDR3 DNA is TGTGCCAGCAGTGGGCCCGGGACCATAAACACCGGGGAGCTGTTTTTT. Translated: CASSGPGTINTGELFF.

J is TRBJ2-7 and V is TRBV14; D unresolved. Germline lookup yields CDR1 SGHDN and CDR2 FVKESK. The CDR3 spans 10 residues. Trimming shortened V by 2 bases and J by 5 bases, and 1 base separated the two germline ends. The CDR3 reads CASSQHEQYF. The CDR3 nucleotides are TGTGCCAGCAGCCAACACGAGCAGTACTTC.

There are a few counts of this clonotype. The V and J genes are TRBV12-3 or TRBV12-4 and TRBJ2-3; D remains ambiguous. V shed 0 bases and J shed 1 base, with 8 bases lying between them. The CDR3 loop spans 15 amino acids. The CDR3 DNA reads as TGTGCCAGCAGTTTAGCGGAACTTGGCACAGATACGCAGTATTTT. This gives the protein CASSLAELGTDTQYF.

This clonotype was detected only a few times. The rearrangement uses TRBV7-9 and TRBJ2-5; D is unresolved. Between the trimmed V and J ends, which lost 5 bases and 4 bases, there was a span of 23 bases. The germline V gene has CDR1 SEHNR and CDR2 FQNEAQ (reference sequence). The CDR3 spans 17 residues. This CDR3 reads CASSPHRLRNVLETQYF. The CDR3 DNA reads as TGTGCCAGCAGCCCTCACCGACTTAGAAATGTTCTAGAGACCCAGTACTTC.

This clonotype has more than one count but fewer than ten. V usage is TRBV9 and J usage is TRBJ1-5; D remains unclear. CDR3 length: 15 residues. Germline V gene sequence: CDR1 SGDLS, CDR2 YYNGEE. Trimming stripped 3 bases from V and 0 bases from J, with 10 bases between. This chain's CDR3 is CASSAGVTSNQPQHF. The CDR3 coding sequence is TGTGCCAGCAGCGCTGGGGTTACTAGCAATCAGCCCCAGCATTTT.

This clonotype was counted only a few times. The V gene is TRBV4-3, the J gene TRBJ2-1, with D tentatively TRBD2 (7 bases). The CDR3 sequence is 13 residues long. V was pared by 5 bases and J by 8 bases, with 13 bases between. Per germline, CDR1 LGHNA and CDR2 YSLEER. The CDR3 bases are TGCGCCAGCAGCTGGAGGGGGGGGGATGAGCAGTTCTTC. As protein: CASSWRGGDEQFF.